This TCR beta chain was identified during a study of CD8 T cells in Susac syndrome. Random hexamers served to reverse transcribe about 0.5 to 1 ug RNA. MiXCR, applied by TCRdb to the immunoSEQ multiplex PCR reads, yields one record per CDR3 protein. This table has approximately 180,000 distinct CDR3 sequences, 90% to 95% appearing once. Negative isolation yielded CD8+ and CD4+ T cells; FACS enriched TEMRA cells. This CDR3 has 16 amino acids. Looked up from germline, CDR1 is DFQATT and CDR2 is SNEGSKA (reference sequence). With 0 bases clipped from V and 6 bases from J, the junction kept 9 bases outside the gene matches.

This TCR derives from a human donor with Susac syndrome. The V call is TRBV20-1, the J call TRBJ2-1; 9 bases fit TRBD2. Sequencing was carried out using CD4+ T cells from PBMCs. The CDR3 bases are TGCAGTGCTAGAGATCGACCTAGCGGGATATCCAATGAGCAGTTCTTC. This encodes CSARDRPSGISNEQFF.